This T cell receptor (beta chain) was observed in a study of regulatory T cells in long-lasting Graves disease. Whole-study context: By definition, persistent Graves' disease involved antithyroid drugs for over 5 years alongside positive TSH receptor antibodies. General study findings and limits: Persistent patients shared more public clonotypes (2,741) than newly diagnosed patients (about 940).

This clonotype was picked up many times. Its antigen is not identified. Time point described: persistent/refractory GD, antithyroid drugs over 5 years with positive TRAb. Extracted PBMC RNA gave rise to the TCR library. Patients met American Thyroid Association criteria for Graves' disease. This CDR3 spans 15 amino acids. The V gene's germline CDR1 is SGHTA and CDR2 FQGNSA. The ends lost 5 bases at V and 0 bases at J; junction bases unmatched: 5. CDR3 regions were amplified by Arm-PCR using iRepertoire HTBI primers to build TCR beta libraries. TCRdb re-analysed the multiplex PCR reads in MiXCR, keeping a single row per CDR3 protein. Of some 370,000 distinct CDR3 sequences listed, less than 25% are singletons.

Specimen: peripheral blood mononuclear cells (PBMCs), collected when the disease was refractory, from a patient treated with antithyroid drugs. The sequence was obtained from a female donor with Graves disease. The chain links TRBV7-2 to TRBJ2-7; 9 bases fit TRBD2. The CDR3 DNA is TGTGCCAGCAGCGTGACTAGCGGTTCCTCCTACGAGCAGTACTTC. Protein: CASSVTSGSSYEQYF. The full variable domain, completed using reference TRBV7-2 and TRBJ2-7, is GAGVSQSPSNKVTEKGKDVELRCDPISGHTALYWYRQSLGQGLEFLIYFQGNSAPDKSGLPSDRFSAERTGGSVSTLTIQRTQQEDSAVYLCASSVTSGSSYEQYFGPGTRLTVT.